This is a list of T cell receptor beta chains from one sample in a study of Graves' ophthalmopathy and Graves' hyperthyroidism. TCRdb fed the multiplex PCR reads into MiXCR, producing one record per CDR3 protein. The table records about 160,000 distinct CDR3 sequences, over 35% of them present only once. Sequenced material: peripheral blood. The source of these receptors is a woman aged 40 to 49 with Graves' ophthalmopathy. Each CDR3 is given with its conserved first and last residue. Each record gives: CDR3 protein, CDR3 DNA, J gene, CDR3 length, clone size, V gene, D gene. D genes are given only for firm matches. Clone sizes are given selectively: once, few, many, or a class where the clone is expanded.

CDR3aa: CASNPRSGTTHSYEQYF; CDR3nt: TGTGCCAGCAACCCTAGGTCCGGGACGACCCACTCCTACGAGCAGTACTTC; j_gene: TRBJ2-7; len: 17; abundance: many; v_gene: TRBV7-3; d_gene: -
CDR3aa: CASSRGGSHYGYTF; CDR3nt: TGTGCCAGCTCCCGGGGGGGAAGTCACTATGGCTACACCTTC; j_gene: TRBJ1-2; len: 14; abundance: many; v_gene: TRBV6-5; d_gene: -
CDR3aa: CSAQDPPETQYF; CDR3nt: TGCAGTGCTCAGGACCCCCCGGAGACCCAGTACTTC; j_gene: TRBJ2-5; len: 12; abundance: many; v_gene: TRBV20-1; d_gene: -
CDR3aa: CASLGVNQRSGYTF; CDR3nt: TGTGCCAGTCTAGGGGTAAACCAGCGGTCTGGCTACACCTTC; j_gene: TRBJ1-2; len: 14; abundance: many; v_gene: TRBV10-3; d_gene: -
CDR3aa: CASSLAAGNYGYTF; CDR3nt: TGTGCCAGCAGTTTAGCGGCAGGGAACTATGGCTACACCTTC; j_gene: TRBJ1-2; len: 14; abundance: many; v_gene: TRBV12-3/TRBV12-4; d_gene: -
CDR3aa: CASSRSSGTEAFF; CDR3nt: TGCGCCAGCAGCAGGTCATCGGGCACTGAAGCTTTCTTT; j_gene: TRBJ1-1; len: 13; abundance: many; v_gene: TRBV5-1; d_gene: -
CDR3aa: CASLDDRGHGGNQPQHF; CDR3nt: TGTGCCAGTTTAGACGACAGGGGGCATGGAGGCAATCAGCCCCAGCATTTT; j_gene: TRBJ1-5; len: 17; abundance: many; v_gene: TRBV19; d_gene: TRBD1
CDR3aa: CASIGPGGYTF; CDR3nt: TGTGCCAGCATCGGACCTGGAGGCTACACCTTC; j_gene: TRBJ1-2; len: 11; abundance: many; v_gene: TRBV7-8; d_gene: -
CDR3aa: CASSFTLAAASYEQYF; CDR3nt: TGTGCCAGCAGCTTTACCCTGGCGGCAGCGTCCTACGAGCAGTACTTC; j_gene: TRBJ2-7; len: 16; abundance: once; v_gene: TRBV11-2; d_gene: -
CDR3aa: CASSTGTAAVETQYF; CDR3nt: TGTGCCAGCAGTACCGGGACAGCGGCGGTAGAGACCCAGTACTTC; j_gene: TRBJ2-5; len: 15; abundance: -; v_gene: TRBV6-1; d_gene: TRBD1
CDR3aa: CASSVAEQYEQYF; CDR3nt: TGTGCCAGCAGTGTAGCGGAACAATACGAGCAGTACTTC; j_gene: TRBJ2-7; len: 13; abundance: many; v_gene: TRBV2; d_gene: -
CDR3aa: CASSLESRGNTGELFF; CDR3nt: TGTGCCAGCAGCTTAGAGAGCCGGGGGAACACCGGGGAGCTGTTTTTT; j_gene: TRBJ2-2; len: 16; abundance: many; v_gene: TRBV11-2; d_gene: -
CDR3aa: CASINGGAGNQPQHF; CDR3nt: TGTGCCAGCATCAACGGGGGGGCCGGGAATCAGCCCCAGCATTTT; j_gene: TRBJ1-5; len: 15; abundance: many; v_gene: TRBV6-5; d_gene: -
CDR3aa: CASSWSETQETQYF; CDR3nt: TGTGCCAGCTCCTGGAGCGAGACCCAAGAGACCCAGTACTTC; j_gene: TRBJ2-5; len: 14; abundance: many; v_gene: TRBV13; d_gene: -
CDR3aa: CASSPRTGGVNQPQHF; CDR3nt: TGTGCCAGCAGCCCCCGGACAGGGGGCGTCAATCAGCCCCAGCATTTT; j_gene: TRBJ1-5; len: 16; abundance: many; v_gene: TRBV7-8; d_gene: TRBD1
CDR3aa: CASSRRDTGRTQHF; CDR3nt: TGTGCCAGCAGTCGAAGGGACACGGGTAGGACCCAGCATTTT; j_gene: TRBJ1-5; len: 14; abundance: once; v_gene: TRBV28; d_gene: -
CDR3aa: CSVGSGSHEQYF; CDR3nt: TGCAGCGTTGGTTCAGGGAGCCACGAGCAGTACTTC; j_gene: TRBJ2-7; len: 12; abundance: many; v_gene: TRBV29-1; d_gene: -
CDR3aa: CASSPPLPSGNTIYF; CDR3nt: TGTGCCAGCAGTCCACCACTCCCCTCTGGAAACACCATATATTTT; j_gene: TRBJ1-3; len: 15; abundance: -; v_gene: TRBV28; d_gene: -
CDR3aa: CASSFSWQRASGAQHF; CDR3nt: TGTGCCAGCAGTTTCTCCTGGCAGAGAGCATCAGGGGCCCAGCATTTT; j_gene: TRBJ1-5; len: 16; abundance: few; v_gene: TRBV6-2/TRBV6-3; d_gene: -
CDR3aa: CASSFIRGRTYNSPLHF; CDR3nt: TGTGCCAGCAGTTTTATAAGGGGGCGCACCTATAATTCACCCCTCCACTTT; j_gene: TRBJ1-6; len: 17; abundance: -; v_gene: TRBV12-3/TRBV12-4; d_gene: TRBD1
CDR3aa: CASSLATGTGQETQYF; CDR3nt: TGTGCCAGCAGCTTAGCGACGGGGACAGGGCAAGAGACCCAGTACTTC; j_gene: TRBJ2-5; len: 16; abundance: -; v_gene: TRBV7-8; d_gene: TRBD1
CDR3aa: CASSYRSATEAFF; CDR3nt: TGTGCCAGCAGTTATCGGTCGGCCACTGAAGCTTTCTTT; j_gene: TRBJ1-1; len: 13; abundance: -; v_gene: TRBV12-3/TRBV12-4; d_gene: -
CDR3aa: CASSYYAYEQYF; CDR3nt: TGTGCCAGCAGTTACTATGCCTACGAGCAGTACTTC; j_gene: TRBJ2-7; len: 12; abundance: many; v_gene: TRBV6-2/TRBV6-3; d_gene: -
CDR3aa: CASSLSLDRGSGNTIYF; CDR3nt: TGTGCCAGCAGTTTATCCCTGGACAGGGGCTCTGGAAACACCATATATTTT; j_gene: TRBJ1-3; len: 17; abundance: many; v_gene: TRBV6-5; d_gene: TRBD1
CDR3aa: CASSYYAGTGYYEQYF; CDR3nt: TGTGCCAGCAGTTATTACGCCGGGACAGGTTACTACGAGCAGTACTTC; j_gene: TRBJ2-7; len: 16; abundance: -; v_gene: TRBV6-2/TRBV6-3; d_gene: TRBD1
CDR3aa: CASSLGTQPLETQYF; CDR3nt: TGTGCCAGCAGTTTAGGGACTCAACCCTTAGAGACCCAGTACTTC; j_gene: TRBJ2-5; len: 15; abundance: -; v_gene: TRBV12-3/TRBV12-4; d_gene: -
CDR3aa: CAWSVLWQSEAFF; CDR3nt: TGTGCCTGGAGTGTACTGTGGCAGTCTGAAGCTTTCTTT; j_gene: TRBJ1-1; len: 13; abundance: -; v_gene: TRBV30; d_gene: -
CDR3aa: CASSYGPGTGNTIYF; CDR3nt: TGTGCCAGCAGTTACGGACCAGGCACTGGAAACACCATATATTTT; j_gene: TRBJ1-3; len: 15; abundance: many; v_gene: TRBV6-5; d_gene: -